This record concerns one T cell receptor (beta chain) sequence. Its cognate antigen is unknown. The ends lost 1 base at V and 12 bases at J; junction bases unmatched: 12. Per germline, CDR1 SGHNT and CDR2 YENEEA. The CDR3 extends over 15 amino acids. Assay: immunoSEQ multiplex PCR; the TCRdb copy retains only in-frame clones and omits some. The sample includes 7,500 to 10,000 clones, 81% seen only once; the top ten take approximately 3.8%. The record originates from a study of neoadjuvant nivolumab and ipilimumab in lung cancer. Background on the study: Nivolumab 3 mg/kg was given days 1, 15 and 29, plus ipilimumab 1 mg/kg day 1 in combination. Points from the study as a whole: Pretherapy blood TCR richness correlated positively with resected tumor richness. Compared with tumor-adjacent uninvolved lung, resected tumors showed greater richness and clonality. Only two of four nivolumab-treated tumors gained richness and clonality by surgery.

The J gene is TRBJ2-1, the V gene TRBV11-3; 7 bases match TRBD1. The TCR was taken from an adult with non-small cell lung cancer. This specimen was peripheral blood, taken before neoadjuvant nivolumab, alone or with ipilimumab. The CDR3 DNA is TGTGCCAGCAGCTTAGTTGGTACAGTGGGGGACAGGCAGTTCTTC. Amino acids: CASSLVGTVGDRQFF. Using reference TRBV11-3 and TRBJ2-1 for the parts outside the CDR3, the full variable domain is EAGVVQSPRYKIIEKKQPVAFWCNPISGHNTLYWYLQNLGQGPELLIRYENEEAVDDSQLPKDRFSAERLKGVDSTLKIQPAELGDSAVYLCASSLVGTVGDRQFFGPGTRLTVL.